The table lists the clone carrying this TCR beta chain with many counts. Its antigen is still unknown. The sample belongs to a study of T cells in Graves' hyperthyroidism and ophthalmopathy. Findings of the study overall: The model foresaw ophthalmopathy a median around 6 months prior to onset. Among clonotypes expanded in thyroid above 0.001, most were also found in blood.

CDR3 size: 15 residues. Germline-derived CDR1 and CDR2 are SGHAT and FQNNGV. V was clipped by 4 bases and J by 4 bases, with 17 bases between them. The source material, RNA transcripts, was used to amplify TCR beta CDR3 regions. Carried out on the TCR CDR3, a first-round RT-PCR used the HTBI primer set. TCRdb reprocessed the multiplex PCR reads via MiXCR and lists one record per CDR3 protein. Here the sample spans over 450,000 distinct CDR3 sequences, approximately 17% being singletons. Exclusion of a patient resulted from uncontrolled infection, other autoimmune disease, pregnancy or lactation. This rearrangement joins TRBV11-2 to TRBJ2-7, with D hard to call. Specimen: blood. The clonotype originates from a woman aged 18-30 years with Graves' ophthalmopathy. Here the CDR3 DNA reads TGTGCCAGCAGCTCCTCTTCTGTGAGCCCATACGAGCAGTACTTC. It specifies CASSSSSVSPYEQYF.